Reported below is one T cell receptor (beta chain). This sample is part of a study of blood T cell repertoires in COVID-19. The CDR3 is made up of 12 amino acids. Germline CDR1 reads MNHEY; CDR2 reads SVGAGI. V dropped 10 bases and J dropped 5 bases, with 14 bases sitting between them. Sequencing was performed with immunoSEQ multiplex PCR; in TCRdb, only in-frame clones are kept and a portion is missing. The table records 300,000 to 350,000 clones, roughly 90% of them present only once. Enrolled through a virtual design, the participants were between roughly 18 and 100 years of age and came from around 25 US areas. In assigning cohorts, the study relied on participant-reported clinical history. A case of COVID-19 had been met by exposed participants within 2 weeks before study entry.

The sequenced sample was PBMCs or T cells enriched from blood (not recorded which). V gene TRBV6-5 combines with J gene TRBJ1-2, with a tentative D call TRBD1 (6 bases). This TCR derives from a woman aged 25 to 39 who had been exposed to COVID-19. Here the CDR3 DNA reads TGTGCCACCGCCCGGGGGGCTTATGGCTACACCTTC. Protein: CATARGAYGYTF.